The 23 T cell receptor beta chains below all came from one sample that was sequenced in a study of blood T cell repertoires in COVID-19. TCRdb keeps only in-frame clones here, not all; method: immunoSEQ multiplex PCR. The table includes about 110,000 clones, roughly 80% detected once. The sequenced material came from peripheral blood. Every receptor here comes from a woman between 55 and 75 years old with acute or convalescent COVID-19.

This chain joins TRBV12-3 or TRBV12-4 and TRBJ2-3; D is undetermined. The CDR3 has 13 residues. V gave up 8 bases and J gave up 3 bases, with 12 bases separating them. The CDR3 coding sequence is TGTGCCAGCCGGCCTCCCGGGACAGATACGCAGTATTTT. Amino acid sequence: CASRPPGTDTQYF.

The rearrangement uses TRBV5-1 and TRBJ1-6; 7 nucleotides agree with TRBD1. From germline, CDR1 is SGHRS and CDR2 YFSETQ. This CDR3 has 16 residues. Trimming cost V 0 bases and J 10 bases; bases outside gene matches: 10. This CDR3 reads CASSLGQGPGLSPLHF. The CDR3 nucleotides read TGCGCCAGCAGCTTGGGACAGGGACCGGGATTATCACCCCTCCACTTT.

This sequence joins TRBV4-3 and TRBJ2-4, with 7 bases matching TRBD2. The germline V gene has CDR1 LGHNA and CDR2 YSLEER. J was trimmed by 7 bases and V by 0 bases; bases with no gene match: 3. CDR3 size: 14 residues. The CDR3 nucleotides are TGCGCCAGCAGCCAAGAAGGCGGGGGTAACATTCAGTACTTC. It is translated as CASSQEGGGNIQYF.

This chain connects TRBV14 to TRBJ1-4; D gene uncertain. This CDR3 has 17 amino acids. Germline assignment: CDR1 SGHDN and CDR2 FVKESK. Trimming left V 1 base short and J 0 bases short, with 12 bases between. The CDR3 nucleotides are TGTGCCAGCAGCCAAGTATACGAGATTTCAACTAATGAAAAACTGTTTTTT. Translating gives CASSQVYEISTNEKLFF.

V is TRBV24-1 and J is TRBJ2-3, with 10 bases lining up with TRBD1. Per germline, CDR1 KGHDR and CDR2 SFDVKD. The CDR3 sequence is 16 residues long. V gave up 1 base and J gave up 4 bases; unmatched junction bases: 4. The CDR3: CATSDFGTGAADTQYF. CDR3 bases: TGTGCCACCAGTGATTTTGGGACAGGGGCGGCAGATACGCAGTATTTT.

V usage is TRBV28 and J usage is TRBJ1-1, with D maybe TRBD1 (5 bases). V was pared by 8 bases and J by 1 base, with 11 bases between. This CDR3 is built from 13 residues. CDR1 MDHEN and CDR2 SYDVKM come from the germline V gene. As DNA, the CDR3 is TGTGCCAGCCTCTGGGGGGGGAACACTGAAGCTTTCTTT. Its translation is CASLWGGNTEAFF.

The genes are TRBV7-2 and TRBJ2-3; 7 positions match TRBD1. The CDR3 consists of 16 residues. V was clipped by 0 bases and J by 2 bases; unmatched bases: 5. CDR1 SGHTA and CDR2 FQGNSA come from the germline V gene. CDR3 loop: CASSLAGGRNTDTQYF. The CDR3, as DNA: TGTGCCAGCAGCTTAGCAGGGGGCCGTAACACAGATACGCAGTATTTT.

The genes are TRBV6-5 and TRBJ1-4; tentatively, D is TRBD1 (5 bases). CDR3 length equals 14 residues. Trimming shortened V by 10 bases and J by 0 bases, and 12 bases separated the two germline ends. Looked up from germline, CDR1 is MNHEY and CDR2 is SVGAGI. The CDR3 here is CATNPGTTNEKLFF. The CDR3 nucleotides read TGTGCCACCAACCCAGGGACAACTAATGAAAAACTGTTTTTT.

The CDR3 protein is CASSLARADNEKLFF. In DNA form, the CDR3 reads TGTGCCAGCAGCTTAGCGCGGGCAGATAATGAAAAACTGTTTTTT. The chain carries TRBV7-2 and TRBJ1-4; D is ambiguous. Trimming cost V 0 bases and J 4 bases, with 9 bases left between them. Germline V CDR1 and CDR2: SGHTA, FQGNSA. The CDR3 is 15 residues long.

The V and J genes are TRBV21-1 and TRBJ2-1; the table's D gene call, TRBD2, was not cross checked with the DNA. TRBV21-1 is labeled a pseudogene. The CDR3 sequence is 14 residues long. The CDR3: CASSKEVVANEQFF. CDR3 DNA: TGTGCCAGCAGCAAAGAGGTGGTAGCTAATGAGCAGTTCTTC.

This clone was recorded only once. This chain uses TRBV11-2 with TRBJ1-1, with D possibly matching TRBD1 (5 bases). With 7 bases removed from V and 4 bases from J, the gap between germline ends came to 22 bases. Germline CDR1 and CDR2: SGHAT and FQNNGV. The CDR3 is 16 amino acids. The CDR3 loop reads CASTSSHGTGLTEAFF. CDR3 sequence (DNA): TGTGCCAGCACCTCCTCTCACGGTACAGGCCTCACTGAAGCTTTCTTT.

The chain joins TRBV6-2 or TRBV6-3 to TRBJ1-1; TRBD1 might be the D (5 bases). With 2 bases removed from V and 7 bases from J, the gap between germline ends came to 11 bases. CDR1 is MNHEY, CDR2 SVGEGT, per germline. This CDR3 has 13 amino acids. CDR3 amino acids: CASSYMGGGEAFF. The CDR3 DNA sequence: TGTGCCAGCAGTTACATGGGGGGTGGTGAAGCTTTCTTT.

The chain employs TRBV30 and TRBJ2-1; a possible D gene is TRBD1 (6 bases). Deletions cut 0 bases from V and 5 bases from J, with 11 bases between. This CDR3 spans 14 amino acids. Germline V CDR1 and CDR2: GTSNPN, SVGIG (reference sequence). Here the CDR3 reads CAWSVHSGDNEQFF. The DNA of the CDR3 is TGTGCCTGGAGTGTACATTCAGGGGACAATGAGCAGTTCTTC.

This clone was recorded once. J is TRBJ1-3 and V is TRBV2; 7 bases match TRBD1. Germline trimming cut 7 bases from V and 3 bases from J; bases unmatched to any gene: 6. This CDR3 is 14 amino acids long. Germline V CDR1 and CDR2: SNHLY, FYNNEI. CDR3 sequence (DNA): TGTGCCAGCAAAGGGACAGTGGATGGAAACACCATATATTTT. Translating gives CASKGTVDGNTIYF. The full variable domain, completed using reference TRBV2 and TRBJ1-3, is EPEVTQTPSHQVTQMGQEVILRCVPISNHLYFYWYRQILGQKVEFLVSFYNNEISEKSEIFDDQFSVERPDGSNFTLKIRSTKLEDSAMYFCASKGTVDGNTIYFGEGSWLTVV.

The chain has TRBV16 and TRBJ2-7; tentatively, D is TRBD2 (6 bases). V was pared by 6 bases and J by 4 bases, with 13 bases between. Germline-derived CDR1 and CDR2 are KGHSY and FQNENV. The CDR3 has 13 amino acids. Here the CDR3 reads CASSLGTPYEQYF. The CDR3 DNA follows: TGTGCCAGCAGTCTTGGGACTCCGTACGAGCAGTACTTC.

This chain links TRBV7-3 with TRBJ2-5, with 10 bases lining up with TRBD2. In germline, CDR1 is SGHTA, CDR2 FQGTGA. This CDR3 has 15 residues. Trimming at V came to 4 bases and at J to 2 bases, leaving 4 bases not matched to a gene. DNA of the CDR3: TGTGCCAGCAGCTCTCGGACTAGCGGTCAAGAGACCCAGTACTTC. Translated, it gives CASSSRTSGQETQYF.

This chain's CDR3 is CASSRTSGDTQYF. The CDR3 nucleotides read TGTGCCAGCAGCAGGACTAGCGGAGATACGCAGTATTTT. The chain links TRBV5-4 to TRBJ2-3; 10 nucleotides match TRBD2. The germline V gene has CDR1 SGHNT and CDR2 YYREEE (reference sequence). Losses at the gene ends were 4 bases for V and 5 bases for J; bases not matched to a gene: 1. CDR3 size: 13 residues.

The chain employs TRBV7-9 and TRBJ1-2; perhaps TRBD1 as D (5 bases). V lost 6 bases to trimming and J lost 4 bases, with 12 bases between them. Germline V gene data show CDR1 as SEHNR and CDR2 as FQNEAQ (reference sequence). The CDR3 totals 13 residues. The chain's CDR3 is CASSLPGLYGYTF. Written as DNA, the CDR3 is TGTGCCAGCAGTCTCCCGGGACTCTATGGCTACACCTTC.

The chain couples TRBV11-3 to TRBJ2-5, with D maybe TRBD1 (6 bases). The CDR3 is 14 residues long. From germline, CDR1 is SGHNT and CDR2 YENEEA. V dropped 4 bases and J dropped 4 bases, with 13 bases sitting between them. CDR3 sequence reads: CASSSQGMRETQYF. The DNA for the CDR3 is TGTGCCAGCAGCTCGCAGGGGATGAGAGAGACCCAGTACTTC.

The CDR3 here is CASSVDFYNSPLHF. Here the CDR3 DNA reads TGTGCCAGCAGCGTGGACTTTTATAATTCACCCCTCCACTTT. The chain employs TRBV9 and TRBJ1-6; D not certain. The germline gives CDR1 SGDLS, CDR2 YYNGEE. V was pared by 2 bases and J by 4 bases, with 7 bases between. This CDR3 spans 14 amino acids.

This clone was seen only a few times. The chain employs TRBV5-1 and TRBJ1-4, with 9 bases that match TRBD1. Trimming cost V 4 bases and J 5 bases; bases outside gene matches: 6. This CDR3 contains 15 residues. Germline assignment: CDR1 SGHRS and CDR2 YFSETQ. CDR3 bases: TGCGCCAGCAGCACTGGGACAGGGTGGAATGAAAAACTGTTTTTT. Protein product: CASSTGTGWNEKLFF.

V usage is TRBV7-9 and J usage is TRBJ2-1, with D perhaps TRBD1 (6 bases). Trimming stripped 6 bases from V and 8 bases from J, with 14 bases between. CDR3 size: 13 residues. Per the germline V gene, CDR1 is SEHNR and CDR2 is FQNEAQ (reference sequence). The DNA of the CDR3 is TGTGCCAGCAGTTCAGGGGATTGGGATGAGCAGTTCTTC. The encoded protein is CASSSGDWDEQFF.

The chain links TRBV10-3 to TRBJ1-6; TRBD1 is a possible D gene (5 bases). Trimming cost V 7 bases and J 9 bases, with 19 bases left between them. The CDR3 covers 15 residues. Germline V lookup: CDR1 ENHRY, CDR2 SYGVKD. Here the CDR3 DNA reads TGTGCCATCACTTCAGAGGGAGGGACCGGTTCACCCCTCCACTTT. This translates into CAITSEGGTGSPLHF.